The clone carrying this T cell receptor beta chain appeared a few times. The antigen is undetermined. For each subset, genomic DNA was distributed in equal portions over several immunoSEQ plates. The table came from immunoSEQ multiplex PCR; TCRdb's copy has only in-frame clones and leaves some out. The data show some 2 million clones, approximately 94% seen once. The sample is drawn from a study of shared clonotypes between healthy human individuals. The overall study: Per donor, CD8 memory used one plate, CD8 naive used two, CD4 memory used three and CD4 naive used three. Study results and caveats: The expectation was that sequencing depth would affect clonotype sharing among donors.

Only CD45RO-negative cells positively selected for CCR7 counted as naive CD8 cells, so terminally differentiated effector memory CD45RA+ cells were excluded. There are 13 residues in the CDR3. Trimming left V 5 bases short and J 2 bases short, with 10 bases between. CDR1 and CDR2 from the germline V gene are MDHEN and SYDVKM. Material: naive CD8+ T cells sorted from blood. The chain carries TRBV28 and TRBJ2-7; D may be TRBD2 (6 bases). This TCR was sampled from a man aged 18 to 35 in good health. The DNA of the CDR3 is TGTGCCAGCAGTGGGGGGAATCCCTACGAGCAGTACTTC. Translation gives CASSGGNPYEQYF. Combining the CDR3 with reference TRBV28 and TRBJ2-7 gives the whole variable domain DVKVTQSSRYLVKRTGEKVFLECVQDMDHENMFWYRQDPGLGLRLIYFSYDVKMKEKGDIPEGYSVSREKKERFSLILESASTNQTSMYLCASSGGNPYEQYFGPGTRLTVT.